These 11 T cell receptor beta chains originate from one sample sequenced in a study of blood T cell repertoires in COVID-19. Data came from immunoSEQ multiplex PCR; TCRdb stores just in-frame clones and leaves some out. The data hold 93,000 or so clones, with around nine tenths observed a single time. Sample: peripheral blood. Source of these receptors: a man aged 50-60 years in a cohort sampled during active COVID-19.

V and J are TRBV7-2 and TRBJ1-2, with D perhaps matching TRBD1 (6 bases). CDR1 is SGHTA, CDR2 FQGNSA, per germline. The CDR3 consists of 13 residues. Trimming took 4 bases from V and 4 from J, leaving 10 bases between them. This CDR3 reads CASSSKTGYGYTF. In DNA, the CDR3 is TGTGCCAGCAGCTCCAAGACAGGCTATGGCTACACCTTC.

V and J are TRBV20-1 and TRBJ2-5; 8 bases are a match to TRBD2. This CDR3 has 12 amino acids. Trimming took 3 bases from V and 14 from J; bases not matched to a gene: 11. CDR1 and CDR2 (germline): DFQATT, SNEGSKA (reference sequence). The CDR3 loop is CSASLMTGGDYF. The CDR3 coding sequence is TGCAGTGCTAGTCTCATGACGGGGGGGGACTACTTC.

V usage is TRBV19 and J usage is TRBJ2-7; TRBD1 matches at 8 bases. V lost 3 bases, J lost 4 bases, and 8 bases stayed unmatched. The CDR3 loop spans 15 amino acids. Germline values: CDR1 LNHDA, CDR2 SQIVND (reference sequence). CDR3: CASSIYATGEYEQYF. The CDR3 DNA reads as TGTGCCAGTAGTATTTACGCGACAGGGGAATACGAGCAGTACTTC.

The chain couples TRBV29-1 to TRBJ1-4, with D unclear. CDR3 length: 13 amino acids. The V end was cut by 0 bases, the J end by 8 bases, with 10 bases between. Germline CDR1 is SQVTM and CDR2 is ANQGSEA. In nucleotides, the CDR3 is TGCAGCGTTGAAGACAAGTCTCGGGAAAAACTGTTTTTT. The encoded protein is CSVEDKSREKLFF.

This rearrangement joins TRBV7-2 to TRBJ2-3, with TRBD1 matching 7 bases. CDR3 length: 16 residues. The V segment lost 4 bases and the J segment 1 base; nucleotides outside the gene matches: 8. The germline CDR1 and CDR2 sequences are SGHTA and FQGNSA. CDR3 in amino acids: CASSYTRDRRTDTQYF. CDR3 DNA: TGTGCCAGCAGCTACACCCGGGACAGACGCACAGATACGCAGTATTTT.

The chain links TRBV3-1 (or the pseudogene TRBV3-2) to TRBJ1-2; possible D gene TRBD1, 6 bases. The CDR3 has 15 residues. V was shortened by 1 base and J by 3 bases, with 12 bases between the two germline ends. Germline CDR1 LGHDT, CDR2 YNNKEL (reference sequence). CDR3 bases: TGTGCCAGCAGCCAAGGTTCAGGGGCTGACTATGGCTACACCTTC. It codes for CASSQGSGADYGYTF.

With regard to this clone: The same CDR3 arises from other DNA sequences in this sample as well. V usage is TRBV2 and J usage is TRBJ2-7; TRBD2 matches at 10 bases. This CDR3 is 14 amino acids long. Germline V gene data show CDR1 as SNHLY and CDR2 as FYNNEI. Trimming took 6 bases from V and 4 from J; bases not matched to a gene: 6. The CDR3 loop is CASSHSGGGYEQYF. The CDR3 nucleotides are TGTGCCAGCAGCCACAGCGGGGGGGGTTACGAGCAGTACTTC.

The DNA of the CDR3 is TGTGCCAGCAGCCCCCCGGGACAGACGGGTGGCTACACCTTC. Its translation: CASSPPGQTGGYTF. This chain links TRBV14 with TRBJ1-2, with TRBD1 identical over 7 bases. The germline V gene encodes CDR1 SGHDN and CDR2 FVKESK. Trimming at V came to 4 bases and at J to 7 bases, leaving 9 bases not matched to a gene. The CDR3 loop spans 14 amino acids. The whole variable domain, remainder taken from reference TRBV14 and TRBJ1-2, is EAGVTQFPSHSVIEKGQTVTLRCDPISGHDNLYWYRRVMGKEIKFLLHFVKESKQDESGMPNNRFLAERTGGTYSTLKVQPAELEDSGVYFCASSPPGQTGGYTFGSGTRLTVV.

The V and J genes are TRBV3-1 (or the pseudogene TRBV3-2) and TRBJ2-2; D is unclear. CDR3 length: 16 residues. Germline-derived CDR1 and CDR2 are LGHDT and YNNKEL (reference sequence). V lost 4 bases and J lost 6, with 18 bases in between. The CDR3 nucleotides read TGTGCCAGCAGCCGCCGGAGTGGGTTTGAGGCCGGGGAGCTGTTTTTT. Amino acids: CASSRRSGFEAGELFF.

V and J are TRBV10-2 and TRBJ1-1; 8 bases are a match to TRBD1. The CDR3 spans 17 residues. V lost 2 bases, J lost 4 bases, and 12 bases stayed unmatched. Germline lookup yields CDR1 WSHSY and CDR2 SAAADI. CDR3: CASSERGPSRGRTEAFF. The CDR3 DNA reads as TGCGCCAGCAGTGAGCGCGGCCCCTCCAGGGGGCGCACTGAAGCTTTCTTT.

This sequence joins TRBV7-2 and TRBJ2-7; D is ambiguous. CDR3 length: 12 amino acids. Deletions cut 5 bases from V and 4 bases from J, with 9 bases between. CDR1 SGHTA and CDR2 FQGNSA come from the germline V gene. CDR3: CASSPTGYEQYF. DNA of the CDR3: TGTGCCAGCAGCCCTACCGGTTACGAGCAGTACTTC.